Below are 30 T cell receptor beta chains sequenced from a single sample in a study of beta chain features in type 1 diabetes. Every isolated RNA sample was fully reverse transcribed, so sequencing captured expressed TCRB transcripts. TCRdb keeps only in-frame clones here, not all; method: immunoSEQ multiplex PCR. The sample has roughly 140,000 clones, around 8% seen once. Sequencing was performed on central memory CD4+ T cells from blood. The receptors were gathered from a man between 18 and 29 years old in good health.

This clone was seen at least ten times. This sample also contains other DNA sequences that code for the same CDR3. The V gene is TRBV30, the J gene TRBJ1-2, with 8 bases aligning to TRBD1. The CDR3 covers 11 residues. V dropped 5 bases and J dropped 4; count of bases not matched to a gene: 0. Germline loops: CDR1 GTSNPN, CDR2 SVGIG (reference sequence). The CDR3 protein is CAWGTGYGYTF. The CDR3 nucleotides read TGTGCCTGGGGGACAGGCTATGGCTACACCTTC.

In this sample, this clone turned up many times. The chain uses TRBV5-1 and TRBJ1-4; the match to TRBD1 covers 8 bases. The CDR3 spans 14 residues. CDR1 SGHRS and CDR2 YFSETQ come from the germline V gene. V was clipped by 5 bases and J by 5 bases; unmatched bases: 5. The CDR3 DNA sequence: TGCGCCAGCAGTTCGGGACAGGCAAATGAAAAACTGTTTTTT. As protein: CASSSGQANEKLFF.

In DNA, the CDR3 is TGTGCCAGCAGCGTAGATCAGGGCCACTACGAGCAGTACTTC. Amino acid sequence: CASSVDQGHYEQYF. The chain couples TRBV9 to TRBJ2-7, with D perhaps TRBD1 (5 bases). CDR3 length: 14 amino acids. The V gene's germline CDR1 is SGDLS and CDR2 YYNGEE. Deletions cut 0 bases from V and 3 bases from J, with 10 bases between.

The CDR3, as DNA: TGTGCCTGGAGTCGAGCGGGGGGGGTGGAGACCCAGTACTTC. Its protein is CAWSRAGGVETQYF. V gene TRBV30 combines with J gene TRBJ2-5; 10 bases are shared with TRBD2. With V trimmed by 2 bases and J by 5 bases, 5 bases remained unmatched. CDR3 size: 14 residues. Germline CDR1 reads GTSNPN; CDR2 reads SVGIG (reference sequence).

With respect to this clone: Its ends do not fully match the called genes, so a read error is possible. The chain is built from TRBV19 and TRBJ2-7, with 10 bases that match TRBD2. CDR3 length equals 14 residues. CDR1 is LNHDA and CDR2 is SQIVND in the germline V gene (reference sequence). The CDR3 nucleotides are TGTGCCAGTAGTTACAGCGGGAGGGCGTACGGGCAGTACTTC. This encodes CASSYSGRAYGQYF.

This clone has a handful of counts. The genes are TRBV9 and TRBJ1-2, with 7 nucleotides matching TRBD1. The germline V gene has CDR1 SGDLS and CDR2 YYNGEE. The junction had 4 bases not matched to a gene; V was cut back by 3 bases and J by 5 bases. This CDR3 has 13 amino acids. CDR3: CASSGSQGYGYTF. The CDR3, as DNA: TGTGCCAGCAGCGGATCACAGGGGTATGGCTACACCTTC.

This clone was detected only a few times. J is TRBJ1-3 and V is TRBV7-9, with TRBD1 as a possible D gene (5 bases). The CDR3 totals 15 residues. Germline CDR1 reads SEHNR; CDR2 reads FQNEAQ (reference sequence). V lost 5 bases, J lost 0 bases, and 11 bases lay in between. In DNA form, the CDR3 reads TGTGCCAGCAGCCCCTCGGGGGACTCTGGAAACACCATATATTTT. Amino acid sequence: CASSPSGDSGNTIYF.

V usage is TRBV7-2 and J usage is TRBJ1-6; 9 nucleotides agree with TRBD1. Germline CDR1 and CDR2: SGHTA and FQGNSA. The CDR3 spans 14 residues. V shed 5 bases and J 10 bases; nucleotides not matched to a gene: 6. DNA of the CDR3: TGTGCCAGCAGCCCGGACAGGGGCCGATCACCCCTCCACTTT. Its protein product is CASSPDRGRSPLHF. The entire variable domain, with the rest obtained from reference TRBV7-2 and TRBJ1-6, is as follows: GAGVSQSPSNKVTEKGKDVELRCDPISGHTALYWYRQSLGQGLEFLIYFQGNSAPDKSGLPSDRFSAERTGGSVSTLTIQRTQQEDSAVYLCASSPDRGRSPLHFGNGTRLTVT.

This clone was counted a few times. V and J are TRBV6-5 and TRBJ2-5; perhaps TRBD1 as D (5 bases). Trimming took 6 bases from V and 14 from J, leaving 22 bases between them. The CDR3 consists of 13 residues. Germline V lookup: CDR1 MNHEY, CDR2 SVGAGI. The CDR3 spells CASRDSTEHQIYF. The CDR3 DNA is TGTGCCAGCAGGGATTCGACAGAGCACCAAATATACTTC.

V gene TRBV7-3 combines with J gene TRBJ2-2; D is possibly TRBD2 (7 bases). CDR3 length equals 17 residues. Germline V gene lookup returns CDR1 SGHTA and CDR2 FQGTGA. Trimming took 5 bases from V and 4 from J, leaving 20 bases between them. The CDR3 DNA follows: TGTGCCAGCAGCAAAACTACGTGGGGGGGCCGCACCGGGGAGCTGTTTTTT. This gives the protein CASSKTTWGGRTGELFF.

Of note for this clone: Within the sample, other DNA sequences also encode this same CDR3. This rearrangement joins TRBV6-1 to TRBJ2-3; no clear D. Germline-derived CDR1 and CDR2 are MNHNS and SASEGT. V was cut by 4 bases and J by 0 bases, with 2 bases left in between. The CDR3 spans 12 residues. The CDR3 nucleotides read TGTGCCAGCAGTGCGAGCACAGATACGCAGTATTTT. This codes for CASSASTDTQYF.

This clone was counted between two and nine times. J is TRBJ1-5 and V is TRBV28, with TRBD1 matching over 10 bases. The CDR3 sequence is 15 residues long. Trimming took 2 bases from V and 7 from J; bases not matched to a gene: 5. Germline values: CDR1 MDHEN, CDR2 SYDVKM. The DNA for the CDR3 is TGTGCCAGCAGTTTAGACAGGGGGCTTGTACAGCCCCAGCATTTT. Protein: CASSLDRGLVQPQHF.

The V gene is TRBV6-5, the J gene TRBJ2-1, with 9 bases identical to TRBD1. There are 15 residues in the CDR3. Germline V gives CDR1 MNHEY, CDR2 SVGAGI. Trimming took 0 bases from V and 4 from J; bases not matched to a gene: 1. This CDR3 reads CASSYSQGAYNEQFF. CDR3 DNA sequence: TGTGCCAGCAGTTACTCACAGGGGGCTTACAATGAGCAGTTCTTC.

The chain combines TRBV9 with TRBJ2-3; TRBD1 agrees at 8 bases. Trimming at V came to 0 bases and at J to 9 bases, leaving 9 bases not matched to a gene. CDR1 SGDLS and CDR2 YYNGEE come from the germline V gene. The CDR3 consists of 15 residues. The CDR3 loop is CASSVATGGSGTQYF. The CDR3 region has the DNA TGTGCCAGCAGCGTAGCTACAGGGGGGTCCGGCACGCAGTATTTT.

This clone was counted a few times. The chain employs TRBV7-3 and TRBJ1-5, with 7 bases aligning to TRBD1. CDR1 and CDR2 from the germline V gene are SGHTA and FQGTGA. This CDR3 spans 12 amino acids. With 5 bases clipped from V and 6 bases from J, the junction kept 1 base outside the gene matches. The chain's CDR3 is CASSRGLQPQHF. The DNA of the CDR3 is TGTGCCAGCAGCAGGGGGCTTCAGCCCCAGCATTTT. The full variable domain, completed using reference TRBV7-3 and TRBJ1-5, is GAGVSQTPSNKVTEKGKYVELRCDPISGHTALYWYRQSLGQGPEFLIYFQGTGAADDSGLPNDRFFAVRPEGSVSTLKIQRTERGDSAVYLCASSRGLQPQHFGDGTRLSIL.

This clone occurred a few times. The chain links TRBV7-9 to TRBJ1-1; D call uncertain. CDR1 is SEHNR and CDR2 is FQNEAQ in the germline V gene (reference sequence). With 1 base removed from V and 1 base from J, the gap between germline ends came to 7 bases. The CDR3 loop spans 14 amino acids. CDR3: CASSLGHQNTEAFF. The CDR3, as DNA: TGTGCCAGCAGCTTAGGACACCAGAACACTGAAGCTTTCTTT.

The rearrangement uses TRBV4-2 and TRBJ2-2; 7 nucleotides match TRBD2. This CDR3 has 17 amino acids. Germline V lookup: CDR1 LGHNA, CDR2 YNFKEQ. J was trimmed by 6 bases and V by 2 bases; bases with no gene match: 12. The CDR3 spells CASSQQGGASNAGELFF. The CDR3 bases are TGTGCCAGCAGCCAACAGGGAGGGGCAAGTAACGCCGGGGAGCTGTTTTTT.

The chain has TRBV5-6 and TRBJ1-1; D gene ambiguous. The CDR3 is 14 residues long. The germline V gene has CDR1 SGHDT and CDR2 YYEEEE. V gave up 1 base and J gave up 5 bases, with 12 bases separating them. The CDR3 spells CASSLSDSRTEAFF. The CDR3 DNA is TGTGCCAGCAGCTTGTCCGACTCGCGAACTGAAGCTTTCTTT.

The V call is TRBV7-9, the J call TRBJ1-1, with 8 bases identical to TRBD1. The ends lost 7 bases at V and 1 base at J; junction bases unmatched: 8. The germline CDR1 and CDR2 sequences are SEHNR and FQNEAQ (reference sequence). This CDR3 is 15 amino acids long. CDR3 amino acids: CASTRGLRQNTEAFF. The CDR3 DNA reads TGTGCCAGCACCAGGGGGCTCCGTCAGAACACTGAAGCTTTCTTT.

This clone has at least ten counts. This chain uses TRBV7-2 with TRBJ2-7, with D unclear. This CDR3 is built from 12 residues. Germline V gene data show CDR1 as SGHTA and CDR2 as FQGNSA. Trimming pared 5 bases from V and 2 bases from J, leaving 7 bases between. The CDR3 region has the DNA TGTGCCAGCAGCCCTAGGCCCTACGAGCAGTACTTC. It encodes CASSPRPYEQYF.

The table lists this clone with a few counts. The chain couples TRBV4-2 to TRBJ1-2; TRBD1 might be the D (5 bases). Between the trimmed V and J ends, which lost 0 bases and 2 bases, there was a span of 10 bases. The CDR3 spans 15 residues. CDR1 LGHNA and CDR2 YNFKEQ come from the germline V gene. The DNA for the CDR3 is TGTGCCAGCAGCCAAGATCCGGACACAAACTATGGCTACACCTTC. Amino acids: CASSQDPDTNYGYTF.

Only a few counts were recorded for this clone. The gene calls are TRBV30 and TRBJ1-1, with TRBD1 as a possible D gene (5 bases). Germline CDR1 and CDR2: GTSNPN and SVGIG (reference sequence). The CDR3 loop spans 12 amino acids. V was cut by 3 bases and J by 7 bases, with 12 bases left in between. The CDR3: CAWRRNRIEAFF. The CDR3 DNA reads TGTGCCTGGAGGAGGAACAGGATTGAAGCTTTCTTT.

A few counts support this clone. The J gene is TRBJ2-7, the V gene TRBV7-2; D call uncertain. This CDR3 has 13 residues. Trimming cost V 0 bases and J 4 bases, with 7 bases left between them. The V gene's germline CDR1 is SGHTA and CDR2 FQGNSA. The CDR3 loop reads CASSLAQFYEQYF. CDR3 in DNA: TGTGCCAGCAGCTTAGCTCAGTTTTACGAGCAGTACTTC.

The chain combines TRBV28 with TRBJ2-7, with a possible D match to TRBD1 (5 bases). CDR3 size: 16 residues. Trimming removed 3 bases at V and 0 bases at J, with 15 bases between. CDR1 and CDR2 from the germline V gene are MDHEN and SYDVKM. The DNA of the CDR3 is TGTGCCAGCAGTTTCCCCCCACACAGGTACTCCTACGAGCAGTACTTC. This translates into CASSFPPHRYSYEQYF. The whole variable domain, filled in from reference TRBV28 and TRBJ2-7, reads DVKVTQSSRYLVKRTGEKVFLECVQDMDHENMFWYRQDPGLGLRLIYFSYDVKMKEKGDIPEGYSVSREKKERFSLILESASTNQTSMYLCASSFPPHRYSYEQYFGPGTRLTVT.

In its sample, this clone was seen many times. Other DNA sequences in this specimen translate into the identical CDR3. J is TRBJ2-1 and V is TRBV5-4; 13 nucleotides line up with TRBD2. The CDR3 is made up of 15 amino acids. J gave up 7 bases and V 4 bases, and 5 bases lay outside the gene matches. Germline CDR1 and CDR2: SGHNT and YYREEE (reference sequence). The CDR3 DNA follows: TGTGCCAGCAGCCCGAGGACTAGCGGGAGTAATGAGCAGTTCTTC. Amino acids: CASSPRTSGSNEQFF.

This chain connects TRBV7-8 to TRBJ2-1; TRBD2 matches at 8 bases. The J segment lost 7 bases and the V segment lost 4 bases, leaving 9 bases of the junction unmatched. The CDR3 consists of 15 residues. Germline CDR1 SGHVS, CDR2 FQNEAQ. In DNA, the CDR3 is TGTGCCAGCAGCTACCGGGAGGGCCTGGGTAATGAGCAGTTCTTC. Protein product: CASSYREGLGNEQFF.

CDR3 sequence reads: CASSVNDGTGGYNEQFF. The CDR3 region has the DNA TGTGCCAGCAGCGTCAACGACGGGACAGGGGGTTACAATGAGCAGTTCTTC. The chain employs TRBV9 and TRBJ2-1; 11 bases are a match to TRBD1. The CDR3 is 17 amino acids. Per the germline V gene, CDR1 is SGDLS and CDR2 is YYNGEE. V lost 2 bases, J lost 4 bases, and 8 bases stayed unmatched.

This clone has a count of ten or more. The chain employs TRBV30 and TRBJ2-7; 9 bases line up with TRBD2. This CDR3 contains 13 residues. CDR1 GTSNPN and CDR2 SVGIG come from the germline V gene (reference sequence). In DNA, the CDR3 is TGTACGGTCGAGGGTAGCGGGGGCTACGAGCAGTACTTC. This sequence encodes CTVEGSGGYEQYF.

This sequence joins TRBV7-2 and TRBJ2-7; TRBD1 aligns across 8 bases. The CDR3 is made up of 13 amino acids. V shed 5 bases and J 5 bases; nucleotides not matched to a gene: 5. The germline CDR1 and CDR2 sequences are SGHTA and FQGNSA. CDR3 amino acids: CASSPRTGNEQYF. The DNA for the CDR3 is TGTGCCAGCAGCCCAAGGACAGGGAACGAGCAGTACTTC.

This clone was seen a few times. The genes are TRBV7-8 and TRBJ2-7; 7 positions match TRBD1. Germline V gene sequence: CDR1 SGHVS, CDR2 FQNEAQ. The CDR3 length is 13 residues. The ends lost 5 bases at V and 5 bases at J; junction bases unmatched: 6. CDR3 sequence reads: CASSQTGVHEQYF. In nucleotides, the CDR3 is TGTGCCAGCAGCCAAACAGGGGTACACGAGCAGTACTTC. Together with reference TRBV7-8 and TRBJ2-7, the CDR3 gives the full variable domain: GAGVSQSPRYKVAKRGQDVALRCDPISGHVSLFWYQQALGQGPEFLTYFQNEAQLDKSGLPSDRFFAERPEGSVSTLKIQRTQQEDSAVYLCASSQTGVHEQYFGPGTRLTVT.